This record concerns one T cell receptor beta chain sequence. Repertoires were generated with immunoSEQ multiplex PCR, while TCRdb's copy carries only in-frame clones and drops some. The table shows about 120,000 clones, with just over 85% occurring only once. These data originate in a study of T cell responses to AZD1222 COVID-19 vaccine. This sample comprised peripheral blood, obtained on day 0 of AZD1222 vaccination. This clonotype originated in an adult in good health.

The CDR3 DNA reads TGTGCCAGCACTGTTAACGGGGGGGAGACCCAGTACTTC. Amino acid sequence: CASTVNGGETQYF. The chain couples TRBV27 to TRBJ2-5, with 7 positions matching TRBD2. Germline loops: CDR1 MNHEY, CDR2 SMNVEV (reference sequence). Germline trimming cut 7 bases from V and 5 bases from J; bases unmatched to any gene: 7. There are 13 residues in the CDR3.